This T cell receptor beta chain came from a study of cytomegalovirus exposure and HLA in healthy donors. For the study at large: Among about 179 million T cells, an earlier analysis found 117 million unique TCR beta sequences. Early on, a data release was issued that held about 85 million unique TCRs from HLA-typed donors.

Each donor was nominally healthy when sampled (though unrecorded immune exposures were likely). The PCR contained 60 Vbeta and 13 Jbeta primers. Sequencing used immunoSEQ multiplex PCR; TCRdb keeps in-frame clones, though not all of them. The sample holds around 230,000 clones; 75% to 80% are singletons and the top ten take 1.5% to 2%. A word on this clone: No antigen is known for it.

V was clipped by 5 bases and J by 0 bases, with 19 bases between them. The CDR3 covers 17 residues. Germline V gene lookup returns CDR1 LNHDA and CDR2 SQIVND (reference sequence). Notes on the study in general: Most TCR sequences proved rare, with some public TCRs found in many donors.

Sequencing used PBMCs. The source of this sequence is a male donor in good health and CMV-seronegative. The V gene is TRBV19, the J gene TRBJ1-1; possibly TRBD1 for D (6 bases). The chain's CDR3 is CASSYGQTISMNTEAFF. In DNA, the CDR3 is TGTGCCAGTAGTTACGGACAGACGATATCGATGAACACTGAAGCTTTCTTT.